Below are 25 T cell receptor beta chains sequenced from a single sample in a study of control samples from healthy donors and cancer patients. Repertoires were generated with immunoSEQ multiplex PCR, while TCRdb's copy carries only in-frame clones and drops some. The data contain just under 150,000 clones, 80% to 95% of them singletons. Material: blood. These receptors all stem from a man aged 25 to 40 in good health.

V gene TRBV9 combines with J gene TRBJ2-3; possibly TRBD1 or TRBD2 for D (5 bases each). Germline values: CDR1 SGDLS, CDR2 YYNGEE. The CDR3 loop spans 15 amino acids. Trimming pared 2 bases from V and 1 base from J, leaving 11 bases between. CDR3 region: CASSVSGTRTDTQYF. CDR3 bases: TGTGCCAGCAGCGTCTCCGGGACCCGCACAGATACGCAGTATTTT.

This rearrangement joins TRBV19 to TRBJ1-1, with 11 bases that match TRBD1. Trimming removed 0 bases from V and 0 bases from J; junction bases left unmatched: 6. Per the germline V gene, CDR1 is LNHDA and CDR2 is SQIVND (reference sequence). The CDR3 is 18 amino acids. The DNA of the CDR3 is TGTGCCAGTAGTATAGATCTGGGACAGGGGGTTTTGAACACTGAAGCTTTCTTT. This translates into CASSIDLGQGVLNTEAFF.

J is TRBJ1-3 and V is TRBV25-1; D is ambiguous. Germline CDR1 is MGHDK and CDR2 is SYGVNS. There are 18 residues in the CDR3. V was pared by 0 bases and J by 0 bases, with 15 bases between. The CDR3 nucleotides are TGTGCCAGCAGTGAATATTTTGAGGACCAAAGCTCTGGAAACACCATATATTTT. Translating it yields CASSEYFEDQSSGNTIYF.

This clone was observed once. The J gene is TRBJ2-7, the V gene TRBV9, with D hard to call. Germline V gene lookup returns CDR1 SGDLS and CDR2 YYNGEE. V dropped 0 bases and J dropped 3 bases, with 10 bases sitting between them. This CDR3 spans 14 amino acids. CDR3 loop: CASSVEALSYEQYF. The CDR3 DNA follows: TGTGCCAGCAGCGTAGAGGCACTTAGCTACGAGCAGTACTTC.

This rearrangement joins TRBV5-4 to TRBJ2-3, with 10 bases identical to TRBD2. V dropped 3 bases and J dropped 1; count of bases not matched to a gene: 2. This CDR3 has 15 amino acids. Germline CDR1 SGHNT, CDR2 YYREEE (reference sequence). CDR3: CASSWGTSGTDTQYF. CDR3 in DNA: TGTGCCAGCAGCTGGGGGACTAGCGGCACAGATACGCAGTATTTT.

The CDR3 nucleotides read TGTGCCAGCAGTTCAGAGGCCCATTCCTACGAGCAGTACTTC. Translation gives CASSSEAHSYEQYF. The chain joins TRBV6-4 to TRBJ2-7; D uncertain. The CDR3 runs to 14 residues. The V and J ends lost 5 bases and 1 base respectively, with 12 bases between them. Germline CDR1 MRHNA, CDR2 SNTAGT.

On this clone itself: The identical CDR3 is also encoded by other nucleotide sequences in the sample. V is TRBV19 and J is TRBJ1-6, with TRBD1 as a possible D gene (6 bases). CDR1 and CDR2 from the germline V gene are LNHDA and SQIVND (reference sequence). CDR3 length: 15 residues. Trimming removed 3 bases at V and 5 bases at J, with 11 bases between. The CDR3 DNA follows: TGTGCCAGTAGTATTCAGGGGCCGGATAATTCACCCCTCCACTTT. Amino acid sequence: CASSIQGPDNSPLHF.

About this clone: The identical CDR3 is also encoded by other nucleotide sequences in the sample. The DNA for the CDR3 is TGTGCCAGCAGCGTACTAGCGGATACAGATACGCAGTATTTT. This translates into CASSVLADTDTQYF. V is TRBV9 and J is TRBJ2-3; 7 positions agree with TRBD2. The CDR3 spans 14 residues. Per germline, CDR1 SGDLS and CDR2 YYNGEE. V lost 1 base and J lost 3; bases outside the gene matches: 2.

The rearrangement links TRBV27 to TRBJ2-7, with TRBD2 identical over 12 bases. The CDR3 covers 17 residues. CDR1 MNHEY and CDR2 SMNVEV come from the germline V gene (reference sequence). V trimming: 5 bases; J trimming: 3 bases; junction bases outside the gene matches: 11. CDR3 DNA sequence: TGTGCCAGCAGTCCACAATTACTAGCGGGGGGCCACTACGAGCAGTACTTC. This sequence encodes CASSPQLLAGGHYEQYF.

The genes are TRBV9 and TRBJ2-7, with D possibly being TRBD1 (5 bases). The V end was cut by 4 bases, the J end by 4 bases, with 15 bases between. The CDR3 runs 14 residues. From germline, CDR1 is SGDLS and CDR2 YYNGEE. The DNA of the CDR3 is TGTGCCAGCAGCACATCTACCCAGGGATACGAGCAGTACTTC. Translating gives CASSTSTQGYEQYF.

V and J are TRBV13 and TRBJ2-2; TRBD2 is a possible D gene (7 bases). Deletions cut 2 bases from V and 0 bases from J, with 19 bases between. From germline, CDR1 is PRHDT and CDR2 FYEKMQ (reference sequence). This CDR3 has 19 residues. The CDR3 DNA follows: TGTGCCAGCAGCTTAATCCGGGGGGCCCTACTCGCGAACACCGGGGAGCTGTTTTTT. As protein: CASSLIRGALLANTGELFF. Drawing the rest from reference TRBV13 and TRBJ2-2, the complete variable domain is AAGVIQSPRHLIKEKRETATLKCYPIPRHDTVYWYQQGPGQDPQFLISFYEKMQSDKGSIPDRFSAQQFSDYHSELNMSSLELGDSALYFCASSLIRGALLANTGELFFGEGSRLTVL.

V gene TRBV6-6 combines with J gene TRBJ2-1; the match to TRBD2 covers 11 bases. The germline V gene has CDR1 MNHNY and CDR2 SVGAGI (reference sequence). V was pared by 6 bases and J by 6 bases, with 4 bases of the junction left unmatched. The CDR3 covers 14 residues. The CDR3 region is CASRGSGGANEQFF. The DNA for the CDR3 is TGTGCCAGCAGAGGTAGCGGGGGGGCCAATGAGCAGTTCTTC.

V and J are TRBV9 and TRBJ1-2, with no clear D. The CDR3 covers 13 residues. Trimming took off 7 bases at V and 10 bases at J, with 20 bases between the two ends. Germline CDR1 is SGDLS and CDR2 is YYNGEE. CDR3: CASGGSVPSVYTF. The CDR3 nucleotides are TGTGCCAGCGGCGGCAGCGTCCCTTCAGTCTACACCTTC.

The chain carries TRBV15 and TRBJ1-6; possibly TRBD1 for D (5 bases). Germline lookup yields CDR1 LNHNV and CDR2 YYDKDF (reference sequence). The CDR3 covers 15 residues. V was trimmed by 2 bases and J by 5 bases, leaving 10 bases between them. Here the CDR3 reads CATSRPDRDNSPLHF. The CDR3 region has the DNA TGTGCCACCAGCAGACCAGACAGAGATAATTCACCCCTCCACTTT.

CDR3 sequence reads: CASSGMLGGAFGYTF. In nucleotides, the CDR3 is TGTGCCAGCAGCGGGATGTTGGGGGGCGCATTTGGCTACACCTTC. V gene TRBV6-5 combines with J gene TRBJ1-2; maybe TRBD1 (6 bases). Trimming took off 6 bases at V and 7 bases at J, with 21 bases between the two ends. CDR3 length: 15 amino acids. Germline V CDR1 and CDR2: MNHEY, SVGAGI.

The chain is built from TRBV7-6 and TRBJ1-2; no clear D. The germline V and J ends were trimmed by 1 base and 0 bases, with 3 bases remaining between them. In germline, CDR1 is SGHVS, CDR2 FNYEAQ. The CDR3 contains 13 residues. The CDR3, as DNA: TGTGCCAGCAGCTTAGAAACTAACTATGGCTACACCTTC. Amino acid sequence: CASSLETNYGYTF.

The CDR3 loop is CASSTGTGGYTF. CDR3 sequence (DNA): TGTGCCAGCAGTACCGGGACAGGGGGCTACACCTTC. This sequence joins TRBV6-5 and TRBJ1-2, with 9 bases that match TRBD1. The CDR3 length is 12 residues. With V trimmed by 5 bases and J by 8 bases, 3 bases remained unmatched. Germline assignment: CDR1 MNHEY and CDR2 SVGAGI.

The V gene is TRBV24-1, the J gene TRBJ1-1, with D possibly TRBD1 on 5 matching bases. V lost 7 bases and J lost 1, with 9 bases in between. The CDR3 consists of 13 residues. The germline V gene encodes CDR1 KGHDR and CDR2 SFDVKD. In nucleotides, the CDR3 is TGTGCCACCAGAGGACACGGGAACACTGAAGCTTTCTTT. It codes for CATRGHGNTEAFF.

The gene calls are TRBV7-3 and TRBJ1-6; possible D gene TRBD1, 5 bases. This CDR3 is 15 amino acids long. CDR1 and CDR2 from the germline V gene are SGHTA and FQGTGA. V was shortened by 5 bases and J by 3 bases, with 11 bases between the two germline ends. CDR3 sequence reads: CASSKNTGYNSPLHF. CDR3 coding DNA: TGTGCCAGCAGCAAAAACACAGGCTATAATTCACCCCTCCACTTT.

V usage is TRBV7-7 and J usage is TRBJ2-7; 10 positions agree with TRBD1. The CDR3 extends over 14 amino acids. Germline values: CDR1 SSHAT, CDR2 FNYEAQ (reference sequence). The junction had 8 bases not matched to a gene; V was cut back by 5 bases and J by 7 bases. CDR3 amino acids: CASSTGTGAREQYF. CDR3 nucleotide sequence: TGTGCCAGCAGCACCGGGACAGGGGCTCGAGAGCAGTACTTC.

V gene TRBV28 combines with J gene TRBJ1-6, with 9 nucleotides matching TRBD1. Germline lookup yields CDR1 MDHEN and CDR2 SYDVKM. V trimming: 4 bases; J trimming: 9 bases; junction bases outside the gene matches: 7. The CDR3 extends over 15 amino acids. The CDR3 reads CASSWNRGPGSPLHF. In DNA, the CDR3 is TGTGCCAGCAGTTGGAACAGGGGGCCCGGTTCACCCCTCCACTTT.

The V call is TRBV5-1, the J call TRBJ2-1, with TRBD2 matching over 15 bases. J gave up 12 bases and V 4 bases, and 2 bases lay outside the gene matches. CDR1 is SGHRS, CDR2 YFSETQ, per germline. CDR3 length: 13 residues. CDR3 DNA sequence: TGCGCCAGCAGCCTGGGACTAGCGGGGGGGCAGTTCTTC. Protein product: CASSLGLAGGQFF. Full variable domain (rest looked up from reference TRBV5-1 and TRBJ2-1): KAGVTQTPRYLIKTRGQQVTLSCSPISGHRSVSWYQQTPGQGLQFLFEYFSETQRNKGNFPGRFSGRQFSNSRSEMNVSTLELGDSALYLCASSLGLAGGQFFGPGTRLTVL.

CDR3 protein: CASSFSRTLGSNEQFF. The CDR3 DNA reads as TGCGCCAGCAGCTTTAGTCGGACCCTCGGAAGCAATGAGCAGTTCTTC. This chain uses TRBV5-1 with TRBJ2-1, with no clear D. CDR1 and CDR2 (germline): SGHRS, YFSETQ. V dropped 2 bases and J dropped 6 bases, with 18 bases sitting between them. This CDR3 region has 16 residues.

The J gene is TRBJ1-1, the V gene TRBV30; D uncertain. Trimming cost V 3 bases and J 1 base, with 15 bases left between them. CDR1 is GTSNPN, CDR2 SVGIG, per germline (reference sequence). The length of the CDR3 is 15 residues. The CDR3 is CAWRSTTPGNTEAFF. For the CDR3, the DNA is TGTGCCTGGAGGAGTACGACCCCTGGGAACACTGAAGCTTTCTTT.

The chain employs TRBV9 and TRBJ1-4; 7 nucleotides align to TRBD1. The CDR3 runs to 16 residues. Trimming cost V 0 bases and J 1 base; bases outside gene matches: 3. The germline CDR1 and CDR2 sequences are SGDLS and YYNGEE. CDR3 in amino acids: CASSVGRQGTNEKLFF. Written as DNA, the CDR3 is TGTGCCAGCAGCGTAGGCCGACAGGGAACTAATGAAAAACTGTTTTTT.